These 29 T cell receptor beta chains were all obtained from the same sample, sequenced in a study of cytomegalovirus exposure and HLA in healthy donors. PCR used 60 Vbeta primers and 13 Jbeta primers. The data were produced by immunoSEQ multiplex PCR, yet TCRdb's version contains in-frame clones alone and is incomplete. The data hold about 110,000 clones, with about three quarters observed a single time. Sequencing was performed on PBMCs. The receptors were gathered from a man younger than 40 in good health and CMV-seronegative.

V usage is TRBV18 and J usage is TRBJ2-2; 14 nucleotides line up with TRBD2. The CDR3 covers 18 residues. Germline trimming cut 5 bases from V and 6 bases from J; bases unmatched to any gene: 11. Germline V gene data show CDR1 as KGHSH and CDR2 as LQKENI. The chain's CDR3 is CASSKGTSGGPAAGELFF. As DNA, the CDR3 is TGTGCCAGCTCAAAGGGGACTAGCGGGGGCCCGGCCGCCGGGGAGCTGTTTTTT.

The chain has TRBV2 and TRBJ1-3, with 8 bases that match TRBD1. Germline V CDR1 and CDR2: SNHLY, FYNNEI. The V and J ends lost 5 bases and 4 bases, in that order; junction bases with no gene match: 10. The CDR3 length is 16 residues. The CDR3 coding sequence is TGTGCCAGCAGTACCAGCCTCCGGGACAGGGGAAACACCATATATTTT. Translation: CASSTSLRDRGNTIYF.

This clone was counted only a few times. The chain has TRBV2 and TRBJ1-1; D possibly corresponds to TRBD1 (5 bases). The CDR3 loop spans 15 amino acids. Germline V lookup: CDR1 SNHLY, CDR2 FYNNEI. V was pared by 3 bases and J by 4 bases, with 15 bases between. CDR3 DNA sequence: TGTGCCAGCAGTGAGGGGCGTCTTGTGGGCACTGAAGCTTTCTTT. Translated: CASSEGRLVGTEAFF.

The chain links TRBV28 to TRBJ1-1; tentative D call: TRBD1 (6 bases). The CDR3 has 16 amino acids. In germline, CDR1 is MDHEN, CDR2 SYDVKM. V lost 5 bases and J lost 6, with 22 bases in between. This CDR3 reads CASSTITAGQSPEAFF. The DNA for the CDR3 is TGTGCCAGCAGTACAATCACCGCAGGACAGTCCCCTGAAGCTTTCTTT.

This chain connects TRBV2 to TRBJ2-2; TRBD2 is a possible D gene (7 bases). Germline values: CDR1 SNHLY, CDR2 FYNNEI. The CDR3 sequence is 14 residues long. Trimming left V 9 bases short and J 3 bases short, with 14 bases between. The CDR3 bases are TGTGCCAGAAACAGGGAGGGAGACACCGGGGAGCTGTTTTTT. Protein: CARNREGDTGELFF.

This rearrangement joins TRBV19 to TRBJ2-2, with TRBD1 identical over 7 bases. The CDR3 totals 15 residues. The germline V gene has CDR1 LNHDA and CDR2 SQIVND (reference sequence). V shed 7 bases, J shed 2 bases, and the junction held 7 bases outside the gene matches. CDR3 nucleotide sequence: TGTGCCAGTACTCCGGGACAGCACAACACCGGGGAGCTGTTTTTT. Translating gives CASTPGQHNTGELFF. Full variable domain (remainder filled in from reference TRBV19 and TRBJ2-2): DGGITQSPKYLFRKEGQNVTLSCEQNLNHDAMYWYRQDPGQGLRLIYYSQIVNDFQKGDIAEGYSVSREKKESFPLTVTSAQKNPTAFYLCASTPGQHNTGELFFGEGSRLTVL.

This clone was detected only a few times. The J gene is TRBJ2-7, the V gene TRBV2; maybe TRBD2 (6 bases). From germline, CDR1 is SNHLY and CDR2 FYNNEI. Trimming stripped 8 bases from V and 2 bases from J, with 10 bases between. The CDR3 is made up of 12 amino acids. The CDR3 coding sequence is TGTGCCAGCGCGCGGGGAGCCTACGAGCAGTACTTC. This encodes CASARGAYEQYF.

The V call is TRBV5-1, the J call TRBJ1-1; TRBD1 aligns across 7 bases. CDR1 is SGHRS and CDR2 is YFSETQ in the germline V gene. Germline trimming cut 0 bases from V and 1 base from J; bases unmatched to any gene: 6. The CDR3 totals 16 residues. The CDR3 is CASSLERGRSNTEAFF. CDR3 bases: TGCGCCAGCAGCTTGGAGAGGGGGCGATCGAACACTGAAGCTTTCTTT.

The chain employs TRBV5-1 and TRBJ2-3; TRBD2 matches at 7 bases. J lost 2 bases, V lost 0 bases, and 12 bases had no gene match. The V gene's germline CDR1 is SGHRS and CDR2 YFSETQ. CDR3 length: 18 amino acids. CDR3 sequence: CASSLAPTGGTSTDTQYF. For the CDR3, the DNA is TGCGCCAGCAGCTTGGCCCCAACGGGGGGTACTTCCACAGATACGCAGTATTTT.

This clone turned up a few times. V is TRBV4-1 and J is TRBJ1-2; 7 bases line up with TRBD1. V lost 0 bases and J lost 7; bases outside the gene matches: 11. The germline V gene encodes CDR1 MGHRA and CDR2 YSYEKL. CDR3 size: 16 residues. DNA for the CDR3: TGCGCCAGCAGCCAAGATGACAGGGAATATCGGAGTGGCTACACCTTC. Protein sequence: CASSQDDREYRSGYTF.

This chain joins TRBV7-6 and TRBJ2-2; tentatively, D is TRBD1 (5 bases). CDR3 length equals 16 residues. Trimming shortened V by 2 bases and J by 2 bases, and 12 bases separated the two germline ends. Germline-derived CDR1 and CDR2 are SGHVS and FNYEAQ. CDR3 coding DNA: TGTGCCAGCAGCTTAAGGGGCGTACTTAACACCGGGGAGCTGTTTTTT. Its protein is CASSLRGVLNTGELFF.

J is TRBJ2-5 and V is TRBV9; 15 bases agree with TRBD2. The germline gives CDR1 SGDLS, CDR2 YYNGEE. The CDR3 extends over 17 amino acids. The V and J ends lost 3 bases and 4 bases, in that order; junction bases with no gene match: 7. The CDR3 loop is CASSAGTSGGQRETQYF. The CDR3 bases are TGTGCCAGCAGCGCCGGGACTAGCGGGGGGCAGCGAGAGACCCAGTACTTC.

The CDR3, as DNA: TGCGCCAGCAGCCAAACCGGGACAGGGGGGTCCGAGCAGTACTTC. This codes for CASSQTGTGGSEQYF. The chain uses TRBV4-1 and TRBJ2-7, with TRBD1 identical over 11 bases. V shed 2 bases and J 6 bases; nucleotides not matched to a gene: 6. Germline-derived CDR1 and CDR2 are MGHRA and YSYEKL. The CDR3 is made up of 15 amino acids.

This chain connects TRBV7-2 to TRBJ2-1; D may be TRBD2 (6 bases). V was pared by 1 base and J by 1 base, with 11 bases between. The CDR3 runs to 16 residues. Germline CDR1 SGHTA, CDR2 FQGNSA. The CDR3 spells CASSLVGSGSYNEQFF. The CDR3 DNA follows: TGTGCCAGCAGCTTAGTTGGTAGCGGTTCCTACAATGAGCAGTTCTTC.

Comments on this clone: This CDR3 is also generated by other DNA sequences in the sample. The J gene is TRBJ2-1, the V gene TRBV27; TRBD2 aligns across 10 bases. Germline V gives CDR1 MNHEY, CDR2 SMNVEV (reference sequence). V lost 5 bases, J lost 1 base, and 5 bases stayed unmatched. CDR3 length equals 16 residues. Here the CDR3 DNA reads TGTGCCAGCAGTCCAACTAGCGGGGTGTCCTACAATGAGCAGTTCTTC. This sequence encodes CASSPTSGVSYNEQFF.

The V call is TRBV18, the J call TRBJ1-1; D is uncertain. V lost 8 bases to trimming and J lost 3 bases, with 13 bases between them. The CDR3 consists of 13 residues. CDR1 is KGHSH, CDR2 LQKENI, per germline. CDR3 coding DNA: TGTGCCAGCCGCTCGAGCATGGACACTGAAGCTTTCTTT. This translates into CASRSSMDTEAFF.

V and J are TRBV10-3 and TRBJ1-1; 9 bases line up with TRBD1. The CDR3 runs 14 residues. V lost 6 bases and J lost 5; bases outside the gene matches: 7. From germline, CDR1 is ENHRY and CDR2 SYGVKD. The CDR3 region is CAIRSTGGDTEAFF. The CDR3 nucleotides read TGTGCCATCAGATCGACAGGGGGGGATACTGAAGCTTTCTTT.

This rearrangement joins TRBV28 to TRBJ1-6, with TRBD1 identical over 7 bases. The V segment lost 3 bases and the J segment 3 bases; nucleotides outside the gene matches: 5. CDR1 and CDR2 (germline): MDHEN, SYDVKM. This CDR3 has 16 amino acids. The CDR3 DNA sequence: TGTGCCAGCAGTTTTCCAGGGACAGACTATAATTCACCCCTCCACTTT. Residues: CASSFPGTDYNSPLHF. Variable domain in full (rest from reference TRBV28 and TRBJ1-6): DVKVTQSSRYLVKRTGEKVFLECVQDMDHENMFWYRQDPGLGLRLIYFSYDVKMKEKGDIPEGYSVSREKKERFSLILESASTNQTSMYLCASSFPGTDYNSPLHFGNGTRLTVT.

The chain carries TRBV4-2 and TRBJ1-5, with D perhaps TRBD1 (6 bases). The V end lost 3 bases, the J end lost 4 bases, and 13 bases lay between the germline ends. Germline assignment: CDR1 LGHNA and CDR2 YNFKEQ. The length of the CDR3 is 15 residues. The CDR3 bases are TGTGCCAGCAGCCAGGTACAGGGATCTAATCAGCCCCAGCATTTT. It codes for CASSQVQGSNQPQHF.

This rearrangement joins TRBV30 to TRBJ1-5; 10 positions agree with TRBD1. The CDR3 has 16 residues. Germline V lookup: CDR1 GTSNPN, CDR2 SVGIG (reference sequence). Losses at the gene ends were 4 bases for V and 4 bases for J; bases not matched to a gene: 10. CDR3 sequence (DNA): TGTGCCTGGACCACCCGGACAGGGGGGATGAATCAGCCCCAGCATTTT. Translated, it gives CAWTTRTGGMNQPQHF.

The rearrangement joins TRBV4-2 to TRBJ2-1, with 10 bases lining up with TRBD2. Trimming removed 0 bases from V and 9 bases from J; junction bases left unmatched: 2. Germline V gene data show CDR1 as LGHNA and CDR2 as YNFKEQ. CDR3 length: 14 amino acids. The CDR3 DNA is TGTGCCAGCAGCCAAGAGAGCGGGAGGGGTGAGCAGTTCTTC. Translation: CASSQESGRGEQFF.

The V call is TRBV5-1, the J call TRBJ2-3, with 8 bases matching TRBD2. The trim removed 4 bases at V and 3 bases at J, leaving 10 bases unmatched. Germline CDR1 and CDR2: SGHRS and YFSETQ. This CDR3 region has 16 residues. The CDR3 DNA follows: TGCGCCAGCAGCGCATCGGTAGCGGGATATACAGATACGCAGTATTTT. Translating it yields CASSASVAGYTDTQYF.

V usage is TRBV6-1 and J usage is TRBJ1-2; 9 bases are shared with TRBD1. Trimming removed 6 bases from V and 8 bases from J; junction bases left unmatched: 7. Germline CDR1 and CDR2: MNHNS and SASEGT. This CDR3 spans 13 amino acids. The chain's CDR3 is CASSSQGARGYTF. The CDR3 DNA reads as TGTGCCAGCAGCTCACAGGGGGCGAGGGGCTACACCTTC.

This CDR3 is CASSDRGSAEAFF. The DNA of the CDR3 is TGTGCCAGCTCAGACAGGGGAAGCGCTGAAGCTTTCTTT. This chain links TRBV18 with TRBJ1-1; 8 bases agree with TRBD1. V lost 5 bases to trimming and J lost 6 bases; unmatched junction nucleotides: 5. CDR1 and CDR2 from the germline V gene are KGHSH and LQKENI. This CDR3 has 13 residues.

CDR3 coding DNA: TGCGCCAGCAGCCAAGAGGGGGCGGCAGCCTACGAGCAGTACTTC. Translation gives CASSQEGAAAYEQYF. The chain is built from TRBV4-1 and TRBJ2-7, with D perhaps TRBD1 (6 bases). CDR3 length: 15 residues. From germline, CDR1 is MGHRA and CDR2 YSYEKL. Trimming pared 0 bases from V and 2 bases from J, leaving 11 bases between.

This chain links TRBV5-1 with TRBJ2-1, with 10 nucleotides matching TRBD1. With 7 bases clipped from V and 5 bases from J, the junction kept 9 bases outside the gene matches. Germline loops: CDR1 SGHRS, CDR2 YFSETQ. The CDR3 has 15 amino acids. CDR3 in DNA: TGCGCCAGCGTCCCCGGGACAGGGGCCCACAATGAGCAGTTCTTC. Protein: CASVPGTGAHNEQFF.

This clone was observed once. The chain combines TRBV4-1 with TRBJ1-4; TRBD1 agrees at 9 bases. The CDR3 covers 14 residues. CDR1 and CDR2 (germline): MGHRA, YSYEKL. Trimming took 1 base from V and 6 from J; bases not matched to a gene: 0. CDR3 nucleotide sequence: TGCGCCAGCAGCCAAGGACAGGGGGATGAAAAACTGTTTTTT. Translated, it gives CASSQGQGDEKLFF.

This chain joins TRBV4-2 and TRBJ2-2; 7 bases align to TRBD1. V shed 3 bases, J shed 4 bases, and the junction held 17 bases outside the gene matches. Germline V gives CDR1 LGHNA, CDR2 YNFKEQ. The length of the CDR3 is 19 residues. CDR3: CASSHREKYRGSRTGELFF. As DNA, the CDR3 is TGTGCCAGCAGCCATAGGGAGAAATACAGGGGTTCGCGCACCGGGGAGCTGTTTTTT.

CDR3 protein: CASSPPGQGIQSRNTIYF. CDR3 nucleotides: TGTGCCAGCAGTCCACCGGGACAGGGAATACAAAGCCGAAACACCATATATTTT. The rearrangement links TRBV28 to TRBJ1-3; 9 nucleotides line up with TRBD1. V lost 5 bases and J lost 5; bases outside the gene matches: 16. The CDR3 loop spans 18 amino acids. Germline V gene data show CDR1 as MDHEN and CDR2 as SYDVKM.